A single sample gave rise to the 24 T cell receptor beta chains below, sequenced in a study of blood T cell repertoires in COVID-19 (dated by TCRdb to about 2020). Library prep was done by the immunoSEQ multiplex PCR assay. Imported from immuneACCESS, the table was reduced by TCRdb to in-frame sequences with V and J called. These copies leave out some clones; in studies compared against another copy, an unresolved V gene accounts for under half, and the cause of the remainder is not known. This sample lists hundreds of thousands of clones; around 80% were detected once. The top ten clones comprise around 6% of the sample. The sample consisted of peripheral blood. The receptors here all came from an elderly man with acute or convalescent COVID-19.

CDR3 residues: CASKLEWASGHNEQFF. The DNA of the CDR3 is TGTGCCAGCAAGCTCGAATGGGCTAGCGGGCACAATGAGCAGTTCTTC. The V gene is TRBV6-4, the J gene TRBJ2-1, with 8 bases that match TRBD2. Germline-derived CDR1 and CDR2 are MRHNA and SNTAGT. The CDR3 runs to 16 residues. V shed 7 bases, J shed 5 bases, and the junction held 13 bases outside the gene matches.

The table lists this clone with a few counts. The genes are TRBV7-8 and TRBJ2-7; TRBD2 aligns across 12 bases. Germline CDR1 is SGHVS and CDR2 is FQNEAQ. The CDR3 runs to 18 residues. Trimming at V came to 4 bases and at J to 0 bases, leaving 10 bases not matched to a gene. The CDR3 bases are TGTGCCAGCAGCTCGGGACTAGCGGGCCCCTCGGGCTCCTACGAGCAGTACTTC. Encoded protein: CASSSGLAGPSGSYEQYF.

V and J are TRBV19 and TRBJ2-7; weak D call: TRBD1 (5 bases). The CDR3 is 14 residues long. V gave up 5 bases and J gave up 1 base, with 12 bases separating them. CDR1 and CDR2 from the germline V gene are LNHDA and SQIVND (reference sequence). In DNA form, the CDR3 reads TGTGCCAGTAGTCTAACAGGCTTATCCTACGAGCAGTACTTC. This codes for CASSLTGLSYEQYF.

The chain links TRBV5-1 to TRBJ1-1; D uncertain. Germline lookup yields CDR1 SGHRS and CDR2 YFSETQ. V lost 0 bases and J 8 bases, leaving 11 bases between the germline ends. This CDR3 has 13 residues. The CDR3: CASSLGGQMEAFF. The CDR3 DNA reads TGCGCCAGCAGCTTGGGCGGTCAAATGGAAGCTTTCTTT.

This chain joins TRBV5-4 and TRBJ2-3, with 9 bases lining up with TRBD2. The trim removed 1 base at V and 3 bases at J, leaving 12 bases unmatched. Germline assignment: CDR1 SGHNT and CDR2 YYREEE (reference sequence). This CDR3 contains 18 residues. CDR3 coding DNA: TGTGCCAGCAGCTTGTTGAGTGCGGGGGGGCCGAGTACAGATACGCAGTATTTT. Encoded protein: CASSLLSAGGPSTDTQYF.

The sample holds one count of this clone. Here the CDR3 reads CASSAEWAYNSPLHF. CDR3 coding DNA: TGTGCCAGCAGTGCAGAGTGGGCTTATAATTCACCCCTCCACTTT. The chain employs TRBV2 and TRBJ1-6; D is ambiguous. The CDR3 contains 15 residues. CDR1 and CDR2 from the germline V gene are SNHLY and FYNNEI. Trimming pared 4 bases from V and 4 bases from J, leaving 11 bases between. Complete variable domain (other parts from reference TRBV2 and TRBJ1-6): EPEVTQTPSHQVTQMGQEVILRCVPISNHLYFYWYRQILGQKVEFLVSFYNNEISEKSEIFDDQFSVERPDGSNFTLKIRSTKLEDSAMYFCASSAEWAYNSPLHFGNGTRLTVT.

V is TRBV5-1 and J is TRBJ1-6; 7 nucleotides agree with TRBD1. Germline CDR1 is SGHRS and CDR2 is YFSETQ. The trim removed 0 bases at V and 5 bases at J, leaving 5 bases unmatched. This CDR3 is built from 16 residues. The CDR3 spells CASSLGQGGNNSPLHF. The CDR3 nucleotides are TGCGCCAGCAGCTTGGGCCAGGGGGGAAATAATTCACCCCTCCACTTT.

The CDR3 nucleotides are TGTGCCAGCAGCCCGGAAGGGTTAGCGGGAGTATCCGAGCAGTACTTC. Protein product: CASSPEGLAGVSEQYF. The rearrangement joins TRBV7-7 to TRBJ2-7, with 9 positions matching TRBD2. This CDR3 has 16 amino acids. Germline-derived CDR1 and CDR2 are SSHAT and FNYEAQ (reference sequence). V lost 5 bases to trimming and J lost 6 bases; unmatched junction nucleotides: 14. Combining the CDR3 with reference TRBV7-7 and TRBJ2-7 gives the whole variable domain GAGVSQSPRYKVTKRGQDVTLRCDPISSHATLYWYQQALGQGPEFLTYFNYEAQPDKSGLPSDRFSAERPEGSISTLTIQRTEQRDSAMYRCASSPEGLAGVSEQYFGPGTRLTVT.

V usage is TRBV15 and J usage is TRBJ2-2; D remains unclear. CDR1 is LNHNV, CDR2 YYDKDF, per germline (reference sequence). The CDR3 totals 16 residues. The ends were cut back, 0 bases at V and 3 bases at J, with 11 bases in the middle. CDR3 nucleotides: TGTGCCACCAGCAGAGATCTGGTGCGGCACACCGGGGAGCTGTTTTTT. Translation: CATSRDLVRHTGELFF.

The CDR3 loop reads CASMDPGSGGYTF. For the CDR3, the DNA is TGTGCCAGCATGGACCCAGGGTCGGGTGGCTACACCTTC. This chain connects TRBV6-5 to TRBJ1-2; weak D call: TRBD1 (5 bases). CDR1 MNHEY and CDR2 SVGAGI come from the germline V gene. The CDR3 has 13 residues. V was trimmed by 7 bases and J by 7 bases, leaving 16 bases between them.

The chain recombines TRBV28 with TRBJ1-3; D is undetermined. Germline loops: CDR1 MDHEN, CDR2 SYDVKM. V lost 8 bases, J lost 2 bases, and 7 bases lay in between. The CDR3 is made up of 12 amino acids. CDR3 amino acids: CASLATGNTIYF. The CDR3 DNA is TGTGCCAGCCTCGCGACTGGAAACACCATATATTTT.

The rearrangement uses TRBV5-1 and TRBJ2-3; TRBD1 might be the D (6 bases). Trimming took 0 bases from V and 5 from J, leaving 10 bases between them. This CDR3 has 14 amino acids. CDR1 SGHRS and CDR2 YFSETQ come from the germline V gene. CDR3 sequence (DNA): TGCGCCAGCAGCTTGGACCAGGGGAAAGATACGCAGTATTTT. It encodes CASSLDQGKDTQYF.

The CDR3: CASRRELSSYNSPLHF. CDR3 DNA sequence: TGCGCCAGCCGGCGGGAACTTAGCTCCTATAATTCACCCCTCCACTTT. The chain combines TRBV5-1 with TRBJ1-6; no definite D call. The CDR3 is 16 amino acids. Trimming shortened V by 7 bases and J by 0 bases, and 14 bases separated the two germline ends. The germline V gene has CDR1 SGHRS and CDR2 YFSETQ.

The V call is TRBV28, the J call TRBJ1-1, with D possibly being TRBD1 (5 bases). Germline CDR1 is MDHEN and CDR2 is SYDVKM. This CDR3 spans 15 amino acids. With 5 bases removed from V and 8 bases from J, the gap between germline ends came to 21 bases. The CDR3 loop is CASSPPGLAKGEAFF. DNA for the CDR3: TGTGCCAGCAGTCCACCAGGGCTTGCCAAGGGAGAAGCTTTCTTT.

The chain couples TRBV2 to TRBJ2-7; tentative D call: TRBD1 (5 bases). The germline V gene has CDR1 SNHLY and CDR2 FYNNEI. V was pared by 4 bases and J by 6 bases, with 19 bases between. The CDR3 has 15 amino acids. The CDR3 DNA reads TGTGCCAGCAGTGTGAGTGTCCCAGGGCAGGGCGAGCAGTACTTC. Amino acid sequence: CASSVSVPGQGEQYF.

This clone was recorded once. This chain links TRBV6-4 with TRBJ1-1; 10 nucleotides match TRBD1. The CDR3 is made up of 14 amino acids. The V segment lost 6 bases and the J segment 5 bases; nucleotides outside the gene matches: 6. Germline CDR1 MRHNA, CDR2 SNTAGT. CDR3 coding DNA: TGTGCCAGCAGCCCGGGACAGGGGAGGACTGAAGCTTTCTTT. Translating gives CASSPGQGRTEAFF.

The V and J genes are TRBV19 and TRBJ2-1; D gene ambiguous. This CDR3 contains 13 residues. In germline, CDR1 is LNHDA, CDR2 SQIVND (reference sequence). Trimming left V 3 bases short and J 8 bases short, with 11 bases between. The CDR3 nucleotides read TGTGCCAGTAGTATGAATCATGCAGATGAGCAGTTCTTC. This gives the protein CASSMNHADEQFF. Using reference TRBV19 and TRBJ2-1 for the parts outside the CDR3, the full variable domain is DGGITQSPKYLFRKEGQNVTLSCEQNLNHDAMYWYRQDPGQGLRLIYYSQIVNDFQKGDIAEGYSVSREKKESFPLTVTSAQKNPTAFYLCASSMNHADEQFFGPGTRLTVL.

The chain is built from TRBV5-1 and TRBJ2-7; 10 bases line up with TRBD1. CDR3 length equals 13 residues. Per germline, CDR1 SGHRS and CDR2 YFSETQ. The ends lost 8 bases at V and 5 bases at J; junction bases unmatched: 7. CDR3 sequence reads: CASALTGGHEQYF. The CDR3, as DNA: TGCGCCAGTGCCTTGACAGGGGGCCACGAGCAGTACTTC. Complete variable domain (other parts from reference TRBV5-1 and TRBJ2-7): KAGVTQTPRYLIKTRGQQVTLSCSPISGHRSVSWYQQTPGQGLQFLFEYFSETQRNKGNFPGRFSGRQFSNSRSEMNVSTLELGDSALYLCASALTGGHEQYFGPGTRLTVT.

In nucleotides, the CDR3 is TGTGCCAGCAGGACTAGCGGGTTAGGGAAGCAGTTCTTC. Its protein product is CASRTSGLGKQFF. The J gene is TRBJ2-1, the V gene TRBV28; TRBD2 aligns across 10 bases. Trimming cost V 6 bases and J 11 bases; bases outside gene matches: 7. The CDR3 runs 13 residues. Germline V CDR1 and CDR2: MDHEN, SYDVKM.

The chain uses TRBV24-1 and TRBJ2-7, with D possibly being TRBD1 (6 bases). Trimming took off 6 bases at V and 2 bases at J, with 10 bases between the two ends. Germline CDR1 is KGHDR and CDR2 is SFDVKD. The CDR3 extends over 13 amino acids. CDR3 nucleotide sequence: TGTGCCACCAGTCAGGGGTCGGCCTACGAGCAGTACTTC. Protein sequence: CATSQGSAYEQYF.

The chain has TRBV7-3 and TRBJ2-5, with a weak D call TRBD1 (6 bases). The CDR3 spans 15 residues. V was shortened by 5 bases and J by 14 bases, with 27 bases between the two germline ends. Germline V gene lookup returns CDR1 SGHTA and CDR2 FQGTGA. CDR3 bases: TGTGCCAGCAGCCCCCAGGGGCAGCCAATGCCCCAACTTTACTTC. This encodes CASSPQGQPMPQLYF.

V usage is TRBV30 and J usage is TRBJ1-3; TRBD1 is a possible D gene (6 bases). This CDR3 has 14 amino acids. V lost 0 bases and J 0 bases, leaving 6 bases between the germline ends. CDR1 is GTSNPN and CDR2 is SVGIG in the germline V gene (reference sequence). CDR3 DNA sequence: TGTGCCTGGAGTGTACAGGGCTCTGGAAACACCATATATTTT. Amino acid sequence: CAWSVQGSGNTIYF.

The chain links TRBV5-5 to TRBJ2-5; 7 bases align to TRBD1. There are 14 residues in the CDR3. Trimming cost V 4 bases and J 2 bases; bases outside gene matches: 5. From germline, CDR1 is SGHKS and CDR2 YYEKEE (reference sequence). CDR3 DNA sequence: TGTGCCAGCAGCCCGACGGACAGGCAAGAGACCCAGTACTTC. It yields the protein CASSPTDRQETQYF.

The chain employs TRBV19 and TRBJ2-7; 10 nucleotides match TRBD2. Germline CDR1 is LNHDA and CDR2 is SQIVND (reference sequence). This CDR3 is built from 14 residues. V lost 2 bases to trimming and J lost 2 bases; unmatched junction nucleotides: 0. The CDR3 sequence is CASSILAGAYEQYF. The CDR3 nucleotides are TGTGCCAGTAGTATACTAGCGGGAGCCTACGAGCAGTACTTC.